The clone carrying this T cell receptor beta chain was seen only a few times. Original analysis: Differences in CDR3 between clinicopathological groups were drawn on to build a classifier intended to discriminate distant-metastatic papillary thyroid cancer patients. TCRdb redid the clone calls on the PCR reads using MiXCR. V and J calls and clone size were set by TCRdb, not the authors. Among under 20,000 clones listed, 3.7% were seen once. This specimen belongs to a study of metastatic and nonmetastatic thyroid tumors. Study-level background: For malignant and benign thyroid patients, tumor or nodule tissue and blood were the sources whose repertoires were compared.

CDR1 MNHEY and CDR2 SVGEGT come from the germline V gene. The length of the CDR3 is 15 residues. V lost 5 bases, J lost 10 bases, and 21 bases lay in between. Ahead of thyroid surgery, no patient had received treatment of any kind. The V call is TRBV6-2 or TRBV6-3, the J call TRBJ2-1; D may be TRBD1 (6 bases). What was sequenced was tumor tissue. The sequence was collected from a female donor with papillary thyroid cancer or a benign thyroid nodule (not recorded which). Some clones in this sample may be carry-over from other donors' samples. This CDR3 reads CASSPRDTDVEEQFF. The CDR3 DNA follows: TGTGCCAGCAGTCCCCGGGACACGGACGTTGAGGAGCAGTTCTTC.